One sample yielded the 17 T cell receptor beta chains listed below, sequenced in a study of T-cell reconstitution after alpha-beta-depleted transplantation in children. As it was prepared, the TCRbeta library received unique molecular identifiers. TCRdb processed the PCR reads anew with MiXCR; each CDR3 protein has one entry. The data show more than 90,000 distinct CDR3 sequences, 9% to 12% seen once. The sequences come from PBMCs, collected before TCRalphabeta/CD19-depleted stem cell transplant. These receptors were collected from a boy between 2 and 10 years old with acute lymphoblastic leukemia, due to receive a stem cell transplant.

This clonotype was detected a few times. V is TRBV15 and J is TRBJ2-1, with 10 bases fitting TRBD2. Trimming took 1 base from V and 2 from J; bases not matched to a gene: 5. Germline V CDR1 and CDR2: LNHNV, YYDKDF (reference sequence). This CDR3 has 17 amino acids. CDR3 bases: TGTGCCACCAGCAGAGGCCTAGCGGGAGCCCCCTACAATGAGCAGTTCTTC. Encoded protein: CATSRGLAGAPYNEQFF.

This clonotype was found many times. The rearrangement uses TRBV7-9 and TRBJ2-2, with D maybe TRBD1 (7 bases). V was pared by 4 bases and J by 5 bases, with 17 bases between. Looked up from germline, CDR1 is SEHNR and CDR2 is FQNEAQ (reference sequence). CDR3 length: 16 amino acids. The CDR3 sequence: CASSSRDRGGTGELFF. DNA of the CDR3: TGTGCCAGCAGCTCGCGGGACAGAGGGGGGACCGGGGAGCTGTTTTTT.

This clonotype qualifies as medium-sized. V and J are TRBV7-9 and TRBJ2-7, with D perhaps TRBD1 or TRBD2 (5 bases each). Germline-derived CDR1 and CDR2 are SEHNR and FQNEAQ (reference sequence). The ends were cut back, 8 bases at V and 1 base at J, with 9 bases in the middle. CDR3 length: 12 residues. CDR3 nucleotide sequence: TGTGCCAGCGGGGACGGTTCCTACGAGCAGTACTTC. Translating gives CASGDGSYEQYF. Full variable domain (outside the CDR3, taken from reference TRBV7-9 and TRBJ2-7): DTGVSQNPRHKITKRGQNVTFRCDPISEHNRLYWYRQTLGQGPEFLTYFQNEAQLEKSRLLSDRFSAERPKGSFSTLEIQRTEQGDSAMYLCASGDGSYEQYFGPGTRLTVT.

The chain is built from TRBV27 and TRBJ1-6, with no clear D. CDR1 is MNHEY and CDR2 is SMNVEV in the germline V gene (reference sequence). V gave up 2 bases and J gave up 7 bases, with 9 bases separating them. This CDR3 is 14 amino acids long. The CDR3 protein is CASSLQMRNSPLHF. The DNA for the CDR3 is TGTGCCAGCAGTTTACAGATGCGGAATTCACCCCTCCACTTT.

This clonotype turned up a few times. J is TRBJ2-7 and V is TRBV7-2; 10 bases match TRBD2. Germline V lookup: CDR1 SGHTA, CDR2 FQGNSA. This CDR3 is built from 15 residues. J was trimmed by 3 bases and V by 1 base; bases with no gene match: 3. CDR3: CASSLGLAGYYEQYF. The CDR3 DNA reads TGTGCCAGCAGCTTAGGACTAGCGGGTTACTACGAGCAGTACTTC.

This clonotype has ten or more counts. J is TRBJ2-5 and V is TRBV20-1, with 10 nucleotides matching TRBD2. This CDR3 has 15 amino acids. Per germline, CDR1 DFQATT and CDR2 SNEGSKA (reference sequence). V gave up 2 bases and J gave up 2 bases; unmatched junction bases: 5. In DNA, the CDR3 is TGCAGTGCTAGACTAGCGGGAGTAAGGCAAGAGACCCAGTACTTC. Amino acid sequence: CSARLAGVRQETQYF.

At least ten counts were recorded for this clonotype. The CDR3 region is CSARELASGSTPDTQYF. The CDR3 coding sequence is TGCAGTGCTAGAGAGCTCGCTAGCGGGAGTACCCCAGATACGCAGTATTTT. The chain links TRBV20-1 to TRBJ2-3; 10 nucleotides line up with TRBD2. V was pared by 0 bases and J by 4 bases, with 10 bases of the junction left unmatched. The germline CDR1 and CDR2 sequences are DFQATT and SNEGSKA (reference sequence). The CDR3 has 17 amino acids.

In its sample, this clonotype was seen a few times. The V and J genes are TRBV4-2 and TRBJ1-1; 11 nucleotides agree with TRBD1. CDR3 length: 15 amino acids. In germline, CDR1 is LGHNA, CDR2 YNFKEQ. V was pared by 6 bases and J by 7 bases, with 10 bases of the junction left unmatched. The CDR3 reads CASSLTGTGGGEAFF. In DNA form, the CDR3 reads TGTGCCAGCAGTCTCACCGGGACAGGGGGAGGTGAAGCTTTCTTT.

This clonotype was counted at least ten times. The V gene is TRBV7-6, the J gene TRBJ2-7; the D is unclear. V was cut by 0 bases and J by 2 bases, with 8 bases left in between. This CDR3 is built from 14 residues. The germline gives CDR1 SGHVS, CDR2 FNYEAQ. CDR3 DNA sequence: TGTGCCAGCAGCTTAGCGGTAACCGCCTACGAGCAGTACTTC. This gives the protein CASSLAVTAYEQYF.

This rearrangement joins TRBV7-9 to TRBJ2-7; 7 bases are shared with TRBD1. CDR3 size: 14 residues. Per germline, CDR1 SEHNR and CDR2 FQNEAQ (reference sequence). V shed 1 base, J shed 7 bases, and the junction held 7 bases outside the gene matches. This chain's CDR3 is CASSLGQGPLEQYF. The CDR3 nucleotides are TGTGCCAGCAGCTTAGGACAGGGACCGCTAGAGCAGTACTTC. Together with reference TRBV7-9 and TRBJ2-7, the CDR3 gives the full variable domain: DTGVSQNPRHKITKRGQNVTFRCDPISEHNRLYWYRQTLGQGPEFLTYFQNEAQLEKSRLLSDRFSAERPKGSFSTLEIQRTEQGDSAMYLCASSLGQGPLEQYFGPGTRLTVT.

The chain recombines TRBV10-2 with TRBJ1-5, with no clear D. The CDR3 runs to 13 residues. Germline V gene sequence: CDR1 WSHSY, CDR2 SAAADI. Trimming stripped 2 bases from V and 5 bases from J, with 7 bases between. Here the CDR3 DNA reads TGCGCCAGCAGTGAGAACAGCTATCAGCCCCAGCATTTT. Protein: CASSENSYQPQHF.

This clonotype turned up a few times. The chain has TRBV7-9 and TRBJ2-1; the D gene is possibly TRBD1 (5 bases). The CDR3 runs to 15 residues. The V gene lost 6 bases and the J gene lost 2 bases, with 14 bases spanning the gap. Germline CDR1 SEHNR, CDR2 FQNEAQ (reference sequence). The CDR3 DNA reads as TGTGCCAGCAGTCCGCTTTGGGGCCCCTACAATGAGCAGTTCTTC. It is translated as CASSPLWGPYNEQFF.

This clonotype was observed a few times. The V gene is TRBV7-2, the J gene TRBJ2-7; no clear D gene. Trimming took off 3 bases at V and 3 bases at J, with 15 bases between the two ends. CDR1 SGHTA and CDR2 FQGNSA come from the germline V gene. The CDR3 extends over 15 amino acids. CDR3 nucleotide sequence: TGTGCCAGCAGCTTCAAGGCGAGACTCGGCTACGAGCAGTACTTC. Encoded protein: CASSFKARLGYEQYF.

The chain employs TRBV5-1 and TRBJ2-1; 11 bases are a match to TRBD1. Germline loops: CDR1 SGHRS, CDR2 YFSETQ. With V trimmed by 4 bases and J by 2 bases, 2 bases remained unmatched. The CDR3 has 15 amino acids. CDR3 sequence: CASSPDRGPYNEQFF. The CDR3 DNA reads as TGCGCCAGCAGCCCGGACAGGGGGCCCTACAATGAGCAGTTCTTC. Full variable domain (rest looked up from reference TRBV5-1 and TRBJ2-1): KAGVTQTPRYLIKTRGQQVTLSCSPISGHRSVSWYQQTPGQGLQFLFEYFSETQRNKGNFPGRFSGRQFSNSRSEMNVSTLELGDSALYLCASSPDRGPYNEQFFGPGTRLTVL.

This chain uses TRBV7-9 with TRBJ2-2; D ambiguous. Germline CDR1 SEHNR, CDR2 FQNEAQ (reference sequence). V lost 2 bases, J lost 6 bases, and 19 bases lay in between. This CDR3 is 17 amino acids long. This CDR3 is CASSLSVVGIESGELFF. For the CDR3, the DNA is TGTGCCAGCAGCTTATCGGTGGTGGGGATCGAGTCCGGGGAGCTGTTTTTT. Complete variable domain (other parts from reference TRBV7-9 and TRBJ2-2): DTGVSQNPRHKITKRGQNVTFRCDPISEHNRLYWYRQTLGQGPEFLTYFQNEAQLEKSRLLSDRFSAERPKGSFSTLEIQRTEQGDSAMYLCASSLSVVGIESGELFFGEGSRLTVL.

This clonotype was counted only a few times. The genes are TRBV6-2 or TRBV6-3 and TRBJ2-7; D is uncertain. Trimming left V 6 bases short and J 0 bases short, with 9 bases between. The CDR3 covers 13 residues. Germline-derived CDR1 and CDR2 are MNHEY and SVGEGT. DNA of the CDR3: TGTGCCAGCAGCCCAATTTTCTCCTACGAGCAGTACTTC. Translated, it gives CASSPIFSYEQYF.

The CDR3 loop reads CASSKLAGVNPYEQYF. In DNA, the CDR3 is TGTGCCAGCAGTAAGCTAGCGGGAGTAAACCCCTACGAGCAGTACTTC. This chain uses TRBV28 with TRBJ2-7, with 10 bases matching TRBD2. CDR1 and CDR2 (germline): MDHEN, SYDVKM. V dropped 5 bases and J dropped 2; count of bases not matched to a gene: 9. The length of the CDR3 is 16 residues.